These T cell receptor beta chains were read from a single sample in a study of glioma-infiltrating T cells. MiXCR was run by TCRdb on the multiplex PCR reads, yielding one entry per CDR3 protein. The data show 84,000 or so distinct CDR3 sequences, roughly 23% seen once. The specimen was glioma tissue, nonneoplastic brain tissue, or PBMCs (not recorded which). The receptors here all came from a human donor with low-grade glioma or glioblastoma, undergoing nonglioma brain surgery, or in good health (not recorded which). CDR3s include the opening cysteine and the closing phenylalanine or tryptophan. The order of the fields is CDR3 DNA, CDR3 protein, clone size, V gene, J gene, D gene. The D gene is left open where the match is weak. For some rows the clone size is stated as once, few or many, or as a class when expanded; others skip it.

CDR3 DNA: TGTGCCAGTAGTACGGCCGGGACAGGGCACTATGGCTACACCTTC
CDR3 protein: CASSTAGTGHYGYTF
clone size: NA
V gene: TRBV19
J gene: TRBJ1-2
D gene: TRBD1

CDR3 DNA: TGTGCCAGCAGCTTGGATAGGGAGGAGACCCAGTACTTC
CDR3 protein: CASSLDREETQYF
clone size: NA
V gene: TRBV5-4
J gene: TRBJ2-5
D gene: NA

CDR3 DNA: TGTGCCAGTAGTCCGCCCCAGGGTTTGAATTCACCCCTCCACTTT
CDR3 protein: CASSPPQGLNSPLHF
clone size: NA
V gene: TRBV19
J gene: TRBJ1-6
D gene: NA

CDR3 DNA: TGTGCCACCAGCAGAGTAGGCGGAAACACTGAAGCTTTCTTT
CDR3 protein: CATSRVGGNTEAFF
clone size: NA
V gene: TRBV15
J gene: TRBJ1-1
D gene: NA

CDR3 DNA: TGCAGTGCTAATCCCTATGGACAGAGGAACACCGGGGAGCTGTTTTTT
CDR3 protein: CSANPYGQRNTGELFF
clone size: many
V gene: TRBV20-1
J gene: TRBJ2-2
D gene: NA

CDR3 DNA: TGCAGCGTTTTTCAAACCGGAACCTACGAGCAGTACTTC
CDR3 protein: CSVFQTGTYEQYF
clone size: few
V gene: TRBV29-1
J gene: TRBJ2-7
D gene: NA

CDR3 DNA: TGTGCCTGGAGTGCCACCCACTACGAGCAGTACTTC
CDR3 protein: CAWSATHYEQYF
clone size: NA
V gene: TRBV30
J gene: TRBJ2-7
D gene: NA

CDR3 DNA: TGTGCCAGCAGTTTTTTGGGCAATCAGCCCCAGCATTTT
CDR3 protein: CASSFLGNQPQHF
clone size: medium-sized
V gene: TRBV27
J gene: TRBJ1-5
D gene: NA

CDR3 DNA: TGTGCCAGCAGTGAAGTGAACACCGGGGAGCTGTTTTTT
CDR3 protein: CASSEVNTGELFF
clone size: many
V gene: TRBV6-1
J gene: TRBJ2-2
D gene: NA

CDR3 DNA: TGTGCCAGTAGGGGGGTCTCTGGGGCCAACGTCCTGACTTTC
CDR3 protein: CASRGVSGANVLTF
clone size: NA
V gene: TRBV19
J gene: TRBJ2-6
D gene: NA

CDR3 DNA: TGTGCCAGCAGTTCAATGCTGACAGGGCGATATGGAAACACCATATATTTT
CDR3 protein: CASSSMLTGRYGNTIYF
clone size: many
V gene: TRBV12-3/TRBV12-4
J gene: TRBJ1-3
D gene: TRBD1

CDR3 DNA: TGTGCCAGCAGCTTATTGGATACGCAGTATTTT
CDR3 protein: CASSLLDTQYF
clone size: many
V gene: TRBV7-2
J gene: TRBJ2-3
D gene: NA

CDR3 DNA: TGTGCCAGCAGACAGGGAAGTACCGGGGAGCTGTTTTTT
CDR3 protein: CASRQGSTGELFF
clone size: many
V gene: TRBV2
J gene: TRBJ2-2
D gene: NA

CDR3 DNA: TGCGCCAGCAGCCAAGTTGAGGGGAACACTGAAGCTTTCTTT
CDR3 protein: CASSQVEGNTEAFF
clone size: many
V gene: TRBV4-1
J gene: TRBJ1-1
D gene: NA

CDR3 DNA: TGTGCCAGCAGTCAGGACGGTGGCGGCGAGCAGTACTTC
CDR3 protein: CASSQDGGGEQYF
clone size: many
V gene: TRBV6-1
J gene: TRBJ2-7
D gene: NA

CDR3 DNA: TGTGCCAGCAGTTTTGGATTTGGGGGCAATCAGCCCCAGCATTTT
CDR3 protein: CASSFGFGGNQPQHF
clone size: NA
V gene: TRBV12-3/TRBV12-4
J gene: TRBJ1-5
D gene: NA

CDR3 DNA: TGCAGTGCTAGAGATCTGGGGGGCGACCTGAAAGAGACCCAGTACTTC
CDR3 protein: CSARDLGGDLKETQYF
clone size: many
V gene: TRBV20-1
J gene: TRBJ2-5
D gene: NA

CDR3 DNA: TGTGCCAGCAGCCAGACCTGGGGCACTGAAGCTTTCTTT
CDR3 protein: CASSQTWGTEAFF
clone size: NA
V gene: TRBV5-5
J gene: TRBJ1-1
D gene: NA

CDR3 DNA: TGTGCCACTTGGACGTATTTCAGGGAGCTCTATGGCTACACCTTC
CDR3 protein: CATWTYFRELYGYTF
clone size: many
V gene: TRBV6-1
J gene: TRBJ1-2
D gene: NA

CDR3 DNA: TGTGCCAGCTCCCCAGATGCATCTTCACCCCTCCACTTT
CDR3 protein: CASSPDASSPLHF
clone size: many
V gene: TRBV18
J gene: TRBJ1-6
D gene: NA

CDR3 DNA: TGCAGTGCTAGATCCCCCGGGACAGAACCATACGAGCAGTACTTC
CDR3 protein: CSARSPGTEPYEQYF
clone size: NA
V gene: TRBV20-1
J gene: TRBJ2-7
D gene: TRBD1

CDR3 DNA: TGTGCCAGCAGTTTGCGGGAGGTTGCCGAAGCTTTCTTT
CDR3 protein: CASSLREVAEAFF
clone size: NA
V gene: TRBV12-3/TRBV12-4
J gene: TRBJ1-1
D gene: NA

CDR3 DNA: NA
CDR3 protein: CASSWGRGNSPIHF
clone size: NA
V gene: TRBV6-1
J gene: TRBJ1-6
D gene: NA

CDR3 DNA: TGTGCCAGCAGTTTAATGGCCTCCCTTGGCACTGAAGCTTTCTTT
CDR3 protein: CASSLMASLGTEAFF
clone size: many
V gene: TRBV27
J gene: TRBJ1-1
D gene: NA

CDR3 DNA: TGTGCCAGCAGTTACTCGATCTTAAGAGGATCTGAAGCTTTCTTT
CDR3 protein: CASSYSILRGSEAFF
clone size: many
V gene: TRBV6-5
J gene: TRBJ1-1
D gene: NA

CDR3 DNA: TGCGCCAGCAGCGAGGGACAGGGTAGTCGGTACGAGCAGTACTTC
CDR3 protein: CASSEGQGSRYEQYF
clone size: NA
V gene: TRBV5-1
J gene: TRBJ2-7
D gene: TRBD1

CDR3 DNA: TGTGCCAGCAGCCCCCACCCCCAGGTAGCGACTGGCGAGCAGTACTTC
CDR3 protein: CASSPHPQVATGEQYF
clone size: few
V gene: TRBV4-1
J gene: TRBJ2-7
D gene: NA

CDR3 DNA: TGCAGTGCGCAGCGGGAGTATGAGCAGTTCTTC
CDR3 protein: CSAQREYEQFF
clone size: many
V gene: TRBV20-1
J gene: TRBJ2-1
D gene: TRBD2

CDR3 DNA: TGTGCCACCTCCCCCAGAGGGGGGTCACCCCTCCACTTT
CDR3 protein: CATSPRGGSPLHF
clone size: NA
V gene: TRBV2
J gene: TRBJ1-6
D gene: NA

CDR3 DNA: TGTGCCAGCAGTGGAGCTTCATACGACCAGCCCCAGCATTTT
CDR3 protein: CASSGASYDQPQHF
clone size: NA
V gene: TRBV6-6
J gene: TRBJ1-5
D gene: NA

CDR3 DNA: TGTGCCAGCAGCCAAGGCAAGGGCAGTGGCTATCAGCCCCAGCATTTT
CDR3 protein: CASSQGKGSGYQPQHF
clone size: many
V gene: TRBV3-1
J gene: TRBJ1-5
D gene: NA

CDR3 DNA: TGTGCCAGCAGCTGGACAGGGAAGATAGGTGAAGCTTTCTTT
CDR3 protein: CASSWTGKIGEAFF
clone size: medium-sized
V gene: TRBV6-1
J gene: TRBJ1-1
D gene: TRBD1

CDR3 DNA: TGCGCCAGCAGCCAAGTTCGAATACAGGCAAACTCTGGAAACACCATATATTTT
CDR3 protein: CASSQVRIQANSGNTIYF
clone size: many
V gene: TRBV4-1
J gene: TRBJ1-3
D gene: NA

CDR3 DNA: TGTGCCCGCAGCTTAAGTACACCTCCCATGAACACTGAAGCTTTCTTT
CDR3 protein: CARSLSTPPMNTEAFF
clone size: NA
V gene: TRBV7-9
J gene: TRBJ1-1
D gene: NA

CDR3 DNA: TGTGCCACCAGCGACGGGGGGCCGATGCCAGATACGCAGTATTTT
CDR3 protein: CATSDGGPMPDTQYF
clone size: many
V gene: TRBV24-1
J gene: TRBJ2-3
D gene: NA

CDR3 DNA: TGCAGTGCTAGGGGTCTAGCGGGGGGGCCGCTCCAAGAGACCCAGTACTTC
CDR3 protein: CSARGLAGGPLQETQYF
clone size: many
V gene: TRBV20-1
J gene: TRBJ2-5
D gene: TRBD2

CDR3 DNA: TGTGCCAGTAGTACTTTAACGGACGAGCAGTACTTC
CDR3 protein: CASSTLTDEQYF
clone size: NA
V gene: TRBV19
J gene: TRBJ2-7
D gene: NA

CDR3 DNA: TGTGCCCCCCGCAGGGGACAGGTCCTCTCTGGAAACACCATCTATTTT
CDR3 protein: CAPRRGQVLSGNTIYF
clone size: NA
V gene: TRBV15
J gene: TRBJ1-3
D gene: TRBD1

CDR3 DNA: TGTGCCAGCAGCTTAGAACCGGATACCTACGAGCAGTACTTC
CDR3 protein: CASSLEPDTYEQYF
clone size: NA
V gene: TRBV7-6
J gene: TRBJ2-7
D gene: NA

CDR3 DNA: TGTGCCAGCAGTGACCGCAGGTCCACCGGGGAGCTGTTTTTT
CDR3 protein: CASSDRRSTGELFF
clone size: once
V gene: TRBV2
J gene: TRBJ2-2
D gene: NA

CDR3 DNA: TGTGCCAGCAGCCAACCCCCGGGCCGTCCGGGAAACACCATATATTTT
CDR3 protein: CASSQPPGRPGNTIYF
clone size: few
V gene: TRBV7-6
J gene: TRBJ1-3
D gene: NA

CDR3 DNA: TGCAGTTCCACTAGCGGGTTTCTCTCCTACGAGCAGTACTTC
CDR3 protein: CSSTSGFLSYEQYF
clone size: many
V gene: TRBV20-1
J gene: TRBJ2-7
D gene: TRBD2

CDR3 DNA: TGCAGTGCTAGGGGACAGCGTGAGCAGTTCTTC
CDR3 protein: CSARGQREQFF
clone size: many
V gene: TRBV20-1
J gene: TRBJ2-1
D gene: TRBD1

CDR3 DNA: TGTGCCAGCAGCCAATTACTAGCAGTTGAGACCCAGTACTTC
CDR3 protein: CASSQLLAVETQYF
clone size: NA
V gene: TRBV7-9
J gene: TRBJ2-5
D gene: NA

CDR3 DNA: TGTGCCAGCAGCTTAGAAGGCAAAGAGACCCAGTACTTC
CDR3 protein: CASSLEGKETQYF
clone size: NA
V gene: TRBV7-9
J gene: TRBJ2-5
D gene: NA

CDR3 DNA: TGCAGTGCTGCTTACGGACTAGCGGGAGTAAGAACCGGGGAGCTGTTTTTT
CDR3 protein: CSAAYGLAGVRTGELFF
clone size: NA
V gene: TRBV20-1
J gene: TRBJ2-2
D gene: TRBD2

CDR3 DNA: TGTGCCAGCAGCTTAGGGGGAGACACTGAAGCTTTCTTT
CDR3 protein: CASSLGGDTEAFF
clone size: many
V gene: TRBV7-9
J gene: TRBJ1-1
D gene: NA

CDR3 DNA: TGTGCCAGCAGCTTAGACCCTTATACCCGCCAAGCTTTCTTT
CDR3 protein: CASSLDPYTRQAFF
clone size: many
V gene: TRBV7-2
J gene: TRBJ1-1
D gene: NA

CDR3 DNA: TGTGCCAGCAGCCCCGAAGCGGGAGTGCGCAATGAGCAGTTCTTC
CDR3 protein: CASSPEAGVRNEQFF
clone size: many
V gene: TRBV7-2
J gene: TRBJ2-1
D gene: TRBD2

CDR3 DNA: TGTGCCAGTAGTATCCCCTCTAGCGGGCCTTCCTACAATGAGCAGTTCTTC
CDR3 protein: CASSIPSSGPSYNEQFF
clone size: many
V gene: TRBV19
J gene: TRBJ2-1
D gene: TRBD2

CDR3 DNA: TGTGCCAGCAGCTTAGTCGTGAGGGATGAGCAGTTCTTC
CDR3 protein: CASSLVVRDEQFF
clone size: many
V gene: TRBV7-9
J gene: TRBJ2-1
D gene: NA

CDR3 DNA: TGTGCCAGCAGTCCCCTGGGACAGGCCTACGTGCAGTTCTTC
CDR3 protein: CASSPLGQAYVQFF
clone size: NA
V gene: TRBV28
J gene: TRBJ2-1
D gene: TRBD1

CDR3 DNA: TGTGCCAGCAGCGCGACCAACTTCGGCGAGCAGTACTTC
CDR3 protein: CASSATNFGEQYF
clone size: NA
V gene: TRBV9
J gene: TRBJ2-7
D gene: NA